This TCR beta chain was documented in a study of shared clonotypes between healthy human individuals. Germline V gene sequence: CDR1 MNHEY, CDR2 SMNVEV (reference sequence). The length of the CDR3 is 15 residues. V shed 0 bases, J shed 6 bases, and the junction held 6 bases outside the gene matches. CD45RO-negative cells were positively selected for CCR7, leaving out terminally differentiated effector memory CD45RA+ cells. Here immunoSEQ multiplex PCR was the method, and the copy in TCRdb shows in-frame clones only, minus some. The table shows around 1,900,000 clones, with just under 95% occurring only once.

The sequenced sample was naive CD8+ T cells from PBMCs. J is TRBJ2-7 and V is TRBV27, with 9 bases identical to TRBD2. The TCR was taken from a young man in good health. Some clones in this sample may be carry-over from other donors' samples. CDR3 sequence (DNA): TGTGCCAGCAGTTTATCGGTAGCGGGGGTCGCCGAGCAGTACTTC. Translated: CASSLSVAGVAEQYF.